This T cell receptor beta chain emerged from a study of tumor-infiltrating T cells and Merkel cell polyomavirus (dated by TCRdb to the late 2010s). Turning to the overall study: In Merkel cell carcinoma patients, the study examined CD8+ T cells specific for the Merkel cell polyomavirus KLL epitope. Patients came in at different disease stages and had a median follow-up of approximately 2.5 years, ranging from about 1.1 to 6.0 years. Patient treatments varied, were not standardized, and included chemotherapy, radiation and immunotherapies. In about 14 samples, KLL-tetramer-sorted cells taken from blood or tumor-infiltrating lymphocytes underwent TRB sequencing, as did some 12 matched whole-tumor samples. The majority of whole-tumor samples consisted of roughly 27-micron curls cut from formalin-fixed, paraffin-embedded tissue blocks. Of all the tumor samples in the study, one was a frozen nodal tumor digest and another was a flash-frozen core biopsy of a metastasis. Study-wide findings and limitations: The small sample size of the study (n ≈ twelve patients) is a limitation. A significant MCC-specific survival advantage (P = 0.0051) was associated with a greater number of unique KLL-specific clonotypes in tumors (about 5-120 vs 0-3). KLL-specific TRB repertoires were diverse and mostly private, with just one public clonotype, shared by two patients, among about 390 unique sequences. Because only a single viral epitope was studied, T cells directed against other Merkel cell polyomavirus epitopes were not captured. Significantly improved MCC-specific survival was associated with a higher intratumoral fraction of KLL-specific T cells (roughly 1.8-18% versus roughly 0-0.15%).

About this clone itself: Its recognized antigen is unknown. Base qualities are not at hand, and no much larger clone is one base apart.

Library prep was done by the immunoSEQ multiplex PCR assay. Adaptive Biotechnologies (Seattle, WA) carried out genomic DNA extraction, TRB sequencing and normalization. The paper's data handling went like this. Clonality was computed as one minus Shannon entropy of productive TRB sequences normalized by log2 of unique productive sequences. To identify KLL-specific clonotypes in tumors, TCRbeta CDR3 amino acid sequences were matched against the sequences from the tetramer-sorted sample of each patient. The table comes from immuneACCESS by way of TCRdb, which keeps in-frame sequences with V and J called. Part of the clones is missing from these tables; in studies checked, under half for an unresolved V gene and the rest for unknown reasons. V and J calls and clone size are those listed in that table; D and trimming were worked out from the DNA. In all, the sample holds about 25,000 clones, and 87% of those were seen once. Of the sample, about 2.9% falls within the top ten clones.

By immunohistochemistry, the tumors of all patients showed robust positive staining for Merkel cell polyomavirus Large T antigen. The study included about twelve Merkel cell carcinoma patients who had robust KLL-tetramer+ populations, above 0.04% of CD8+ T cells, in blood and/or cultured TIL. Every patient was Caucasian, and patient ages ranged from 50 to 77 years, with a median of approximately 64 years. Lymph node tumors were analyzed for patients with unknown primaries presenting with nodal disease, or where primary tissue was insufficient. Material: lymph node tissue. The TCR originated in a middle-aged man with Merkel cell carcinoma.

The nucleotide sequence reads as follows: TGCGCCAGCAGCTTGTTGCCTCGACAGGGGGCGTCATCTGAAGCTTTCTTT. It codes for CASSLLPRQGASSEAFF. The receptor chain draws on TRBV5-1 and TRBJ1-1; a stretch of 10 junction bases matches TRBD1. V is cut back by 1 base and J by 6 bases, with 12 bases in the junction unmatched. CDR1 and CDR2 were assigned from the germline V gene as SGHRS and YFSETQ. The CDR3 holds 17 amino acids from the cysteine to the phenylalanine. The CDR3 DNA has 51 bases and is translated from base 1.